The 16 T cell receptor beta chains in this list originate from one sample, sequenced in a study of Graves' ophthalmopathy and Graves' hyperthyroidism. Scientists amplified the TCR beta CDR3 regions from RNA transcripts. The first-round RT-PCR employed HTBI primers together with the Qiagen OneStep RT-PCR kit. A multiplex PCR was then performed as the second round. TCRdb analysed the multiplex PCR reads with MiXCR anew, one entry per CDR3 protein. The sample yields a few hundred thousand distinct CDR3 sequences, under 40% seen once. Sequenced input: peripheral blood or thyroid tissue (not recorded which). These receptors were taken from an adult man with Graves' hyperthyroidism.

This clonotype has at least ten counts. The rearrangement links TRBV7-9 to TRBJ2-5, with 8 bases fitting TRBD1. Germline CDR1 SEHNR, CDR2 FQNEAQ (reference sequence). This CDR3 comprises 16 residues. V lost 5 bases to trimming and J lost 4 bases; unmatched junction nucleotides: 12. CDR3 residues: CASSPTGTGGSETQYF. In DNA form, the CDR3 reads TGTGCCAGCAGCCCCACCGGGACAGGTGGATCAGAGACCCAGTACTTC.

A remark on this clonotype: A much bigger clone sits one base away, suggesting this may be a read error. The chain links TRBV24-1 to TRBJ2-7; D is uncertain. The CDR3 loop spans 14 amino acids. Germline CDR1 reads KGHDR; CDR2 reads SFDVKD. V was shortened by 6 bases and J by 6 bases, with 17 bases between the two germline ends. The CDR3 DNA reads as TGTGCCACCAGTTACTCTTACGGTTCCCTCGAGCAGTACTTC. The encoded protein is CATSYSYGSLEQYF.

The chain is built from TRBV9 and TRBJ2-5, with 8 bases identical to TRBD1. In germline, CDR1 is SGDLS, CDR2 YYNGEE. This CDR3 has 14 amino acids. V lost 5 bases to trimming and J lost 1 base; unmatched junction nucleotides: 4. Written as DNA, the CDR3 is TGTGCCAGCAGACATGACAGGGGCCAAGAGACCCAGTACTTC. Translated: CASRHDRGQETQYF. Full variable domain (rest looked up from reference TRBV9 and TRBJ2-5): DSGVTQTPKHLITATGQRVTLRCSPRSGDLSVYWYQQSLDQGLQFLIQYYNGEERAKGNILERFSAQQFPDLHSELNLSSLELGDSALYFCASRHDRGQETQYFGPGTRLLVL.

This clonotype was observed many times. The chain recombines TRBV20-1 with TRBJ1-1; TRBD1 is a possible D gene (6 bases). The length of the CDR3 is 15 residues. V gave up 1 base and J gave up 5 bases, with 17 bases separating them. The germline gives CDR1 DFQATT, CDR2 SNEGSKA (reference sequence). The chain's CDR3 is CSARVSKGTLTEAFF. The CDR3 DNA sequence: TGCAGTGCTAGAGTCTCTAAGGGGACACTGACTGAAGCTTTCTTT.

The rearrangement joins TRBV29-1 to TRBJ1-1; 7 nucleotides match TRBD1. With 2 bases clipped from V and 5 bases from J, the junction kept 5 bases outside the gene matches. The length of the CDR3 is 13 residues. Germline CDR1 reads SQVTM; CDR2 reads ANQGSEA. CDR3 loop: CSVESGRGTEAFF. The CDR3 region has the DNA TGCAGCGTTGAATCCGGCAGGGGGACTGAAGCTTTCTTT.

This clonotype was detected only a few times. CDR3 loop: CAIRGERGTSTDTQYF. The DNA of the CDR3 is TGTGCCATCAGAGGGGAGCGGGGAACTAGCACAGATACGCAGTATTTT. The chain uses TRBV10-3 and TRBJ2-3; TRBD2 matches at 7 bases. Trimming cost V 6 bases and J 0 bases; bases outside gene matches: 9. Germline CDR1 ENHRY, CDR2 SYGVKD. CDR3 size: 16 residues.

The CDR3: CASSPIQGDHTDTQYF. The DNA of the CDR3 is TGCGCCAGCAGCCCTATCCAGGGGGACCACACAGATACGCAGTATTTT. The V call is TRBV5-1, the J call TRBJ2-3, with 7 positions matching TRBD1. Germline V gives CDR1 SGHRS, CDR2 YFSETQ. The V segment lost 4 bases and the J segment 2 bases; nucleotides outside the gene matches: 10. This CDR3 is built from 16 residues.

This clonotype was counted a few times. A read error may account for a junction end that differs from germline. This chain uses TRBV20-1 with TRBJ1-1, with D tentatively TRBD1 (5 bases). The CDR3 is 16 amino acids. CDR1 is DFQATT and CDR2 is SNEGSKA in the germline V gene (reference sequence). For the CDR3, the DNA is TGCAGTGCTAGAGATTCGAGAAAAGGGACCAGCACTGAAGCTTCCTTT. Translating gives CSARDSRKGTSTEASF.

This clonotype was seen at least ten times. The CDR3 sequence is CATSDWIPGQGNTGELFF. CDR3 DNA: TGTGCCACCAGTGATTGGATTCCGGGACAGGGGAACACCGGGGAGCTGTTTTTT. This sequence joins TRBV24-1 and TRBJ2-2; TRBD1 matches at 9 bases. V shed 2 bases, J shed 1 base, and the junction held 7 bases outside the gene matches. CDR1 KGHDR and CDR2 SFDVKD come from the germline V gene. The CDR3 extends over 18 amino acids.

A remark on this clonotype: This may come from a read error, since a much larger clone is one base off. The chain employs TRBV7-9 and TRBJ2-7, with TRBD2 matching 7 bases. Looked up from germline, CDR1 is SEHNR and CDR2 is FQNEAQ (reference sequence). V lost 0 bases and J lost 6; bases outside the gene matches: 5. The CDR3 is 14 amino acids. The CDR3 sequence is CASSLAGGQGEQYF. DNA of the CDR3: TGTGCCAGCAGCTTAGCGGGAGGGCAGGGCGAGCAGTACTTC.

This clonotype showed up many times. This sequence joins TRBV7-9 and TRBJ2-7; perhaps TRBD1 as D (6 bases). The CDR3 spans 14 residues. In germline, CDR1 is SEHNR, CDR2 FQNEAQ (reference sequence). Trimming stripped 2 bases from V and 5 bases from J, with 13 bases between. CDR3 region: CASSLHREVDEQYF. The CDR3 nucleotides read TGTGCCAGCAGCTTACACAGGGAAGTCGACGAGCAGTACTTC.

The chain uses TRBV12-3 or TRBV12-4 and TRBJ2-7, with 9 nucleotides matching TRBD2. The J segment lost 7 bases and the V segment lost 6 bases, leaving 22 bases of the junction unmatched. The CDR3 runs 18 residues. For the CDR3, the DNA is TGTGCCAGCAGCCCTAATCTACCCTTAGCGGGAGTATCCAATGAGCAGTACTTC. Protein: CASSPNLPLAGVSNEQYF.

Of note for this clonotype: This sequence may be a read error, since a much larger clone differs from it by one base. The chain is built from TRBV7-9 and TRBJ2-5; the D gene is possibly TRBD2 (6 bases). CDR1 and CDR2 (germline): SEHNR, FQNEAQ (reference sequence). V gave up 5 bases and J gave up 8 bases, with 24 bases separating them. The length of the CDR3 is 16 residues. This CDR3 reads CASSPLAGPGVDTQYF. CDR3 DNA sequence: TGTGCCAGCAGCCCCCTCGCGGGGCCGGGGGTGGACACCCAGTACTTC.

The chain uses TRBV25-1 and TRBJ2-3, with D possibly being TRBD1 (6 bases). The CDR3 totals 16 residues. Trimming took 4 bases from V and 1 from J, leaving 15 bases between them. From germline, CDR1 is MGHDK and CDR2 SYGVNS. The CDR3 bases are TGTGCCAGCAGTGCAGACAGGTTTCGGGGCACAGATACGCAGTATTTT. It codes for CASSADRFRGTDTQYF.

This clonotype showed up many times. Germline and junction disagree at one end, which may indicate a read error. The chain carries TRBV20-1 and TRBJ1-1; weak D call: TRBD1 (5 bases). Looked up from germline, CDR1 is DFQATT and CDR2 is SNEGSKA (reference sequence). The CDR3 runs 13 residues. The CDR3 sequence is CSARDPLKSGMGF. CDR3 nucleotides: TGCAGTGCTAGAGATCCTTTGAAGTCAGGGATGGGGTTT.

This clonotype was observed a few times. This chain uses TRBV28 with TRBJ1-1; D perhaps matches TRBD1 (5 bases). V was pared by 9 bases and J by 0 bases, with 17 bases between. Germline CDR1 is MDHEN and CDR2 is SYDVKM. The CDR3 runs 15 residues. CDR3 coding DNA: TGTGCCAGTACATTATCAGGGCTGATGAACACTGAAGCTTTCTTT. It specifies CASTLSGLMNTEAFF.